This T cell receptor (beta chain) was observed in a study of blood T cell repertoires in COVID-19. Whole-study context: Sample material is recorded as cDNA or gDNA derived from T cells, B-cell-depleted T cells, or PBMCs.

V was clipped by 0 bases and J by 10 bases, with 14 bases between them. Germline V gene sequence: CDR1 SGHRS, CDR2 YFSETQ. This CDR3 comprises 15 residues. Assay used: immunoSEQ multiplex PCR; TCRdb lists only in-frame clones, some missing. Of roughly 330,000 clones in the sample, more than 75% are singletons; the top ten hold 3.5% to 4%. Input material: peripheral blood. The source is a woman between 45 and 65 years old with active or convalescent COVID-19. The chain links TRBV5-1 to TRBJ1-6; the D gene is possibly TRBD1 (5 bases). The CDR3 nucleotides are TGCGCCAGCAGCTTGGGTGGGGGAGGAGGATCACCCCTCCACTTT. Translated, it gives CASSLGGGGGSPLHF. Full variable domain (rest looked up from reference TRBV5-1 and TRBJ1-6): KAGVTQTPRYLIKTRGQQVTLSCSPISGHRSVSWYQQTPGQGLQFLFEYFSETQRNKGNFPGRFSGRQFSNSRSEMNVSTLELGDSALYLCASSLGGGGGSPLHFGNGTRLTVT.